This TCR beta chain appears in the sequencing data of a study of blood T cells in healthy people across ages. This clonotype was seen a few times. For the second PCR, which ran for roughly 6 to 11 cycles, a sample-barcoded 5' primer and a J-beta primer mix were used. TCRdb processed the 5' RACE reads anew with MiXCR; each CDR3 protein has one entry. The table includes about 570,000 distinct CDR3 sequences, roughly 29% detected once. Germline CDR1 MNHNS, CDR2 SASEGT. The CDR3 sequence is 14 residues long. V gave up 8 bases and J gave up 2 bases, with 15 bases separating them. The sequencing sample was made of blood. This rearrangement joins TRBV6-1 to TRBJ1-2; no firm D call. The TCR originated in a woman in her 70s in good health. CDR3 sequence reads: CASGRDFRNYGYTF. CDR3 coding DNA: TGTGCCAGCGGTAGGGATTTTAGGAACTATGGCTACACCTTC.